These T cell receptor beta chains were read from a single sample in a study of cytomegalovirus exposure and HLA in healthy donors. Generated by immunoSEQ multiplex PCR, the TCRdb table keeps only in-frame clones and is missing some. The sample table sets out 95,000 to 110,000 clones. Sequencing was done on a sample of PBMCs. The receptors originated from a middle-aged man in good health and CMV-seronegative. Both conserved end residues are part of each CDR3. The D gene is left open where the match is weak.

D: TRBD1; J: TRBJ1-3; V: TRBV6-5; DNA: TGTGCCGGGCGACAGGGGGCCGGAAACACCATATATTTT; CDR3: CAGRQGAGNTIYF
D: TRBD1; J: TRBJ2-1; V: TRBV18; DNA: TGTGCCAGCTCACCACTTTACGGACAGGGGATCTACAATGAGCAGTTCTTC; CDR3: CASSPLYGQGIYNEQFF
D: .; J: TRBJ2-3; V: TRBV5-8; DNA: TGTGCCAGCAGCTCGGGACTTTCTAGCACAGATACGCAGTATTTT; CDR3: CASSSGLSSTDTQYF
D: TRBD2; J: TRBJ2-7; V: TRBV4-3; DNA: TGCGCCAGCAGCCAAATAGCGGGATACATCTACGAGCAGTACTTC; CDR3: CASSQIAGYIYEQYF
D: TRBD1; J: TRBJ1-5; V: TRBV6-1; DNA: TGTGCCAGCAGTGCGGACAGGGCCCATCAGCCCCAGCATTTT; CDR3: CASSADRAHQPQHF
D: TRBD2; J: TRBJ2-7; V: TRBV27; DNA: TGTGCCAGCAGTTTGGGCGGGAGGGGTTACGAGCAGTACTTC; CDR3: CASSLGGRGYEQYF
D: TRBD2; J: TRBJ2-1; V: TRBV10-1; DNA: TGCGCCAGCAGCGGGGGACTAGCGGGAGGGAGATCCTACAATGAGCAGTTCTTC; CDR3: CASSGGLAGGRSYNEQFF
D: .; J: TRBJ1-5; V: TRBV4-1; DNA: TGCGCCAGCAGCCAAGCCGTTAGGGGGTTGGGTCAGCCCCAGCATTTT; CDR3: CASSQAVRGLGQPQHF
D: TRBD1; J: TRBJ1-2; V: TRBV28; DNA: TGTGCCAGTCTTAGAGGGGGCTGGAACTATGGCTACACCTTC; CDR3: CASLRGGWNYGYTF
D: .; J: TRBJ1-1; V: TRBV7-2; DNA: TGTGCCAGCAGCTTAACAGAGAACACTGAAGCTTTCTTT; CDR3: CASSLTENTEAFF
D: TRBD2; J: TRBJ2-3; V: TRBV2; DNA: TGTGCCAGCAGCCCAGCGGGGGGGGACACAGATACGCAGTATTTT; CDR3: CASSPAGGDTDTQYF
D: TRBD2; J: TRBJ2-3; V: TRBV30; DNA: TGTGCCGGCAGCGGGGGGGCCGGCCCAGATACGCAGTATTTT; CDR3: CAGSGGAGPDTQYF
D: .; J: TRBJ2-1; V: TRBV11-3; DNA: TGTGCCAGCAGCTCGGCAGGGCCCGAGAGCTCCTACAATGAGCAGTTCTTC; CDR3: CASSSAGPESSYNEQFF
D: .; J: TRBJ2-3; V: TRBV2; DNA: TGTGCCAGCTTAGTGGGCACAGATACGCAGTATTTT; CDR3: CASLVGTDTQYF
D: .; J: TRBJ1-1; V: TRBV2; DNA: TGTGCCAGCAGTGAATGGGGGGGGCGCGGGAACACTGAAGCTTTCTTT; CDR3: CASSEWGGRGNTEAFF
D: TRBD1; J: TRBJ1-2; V: TRBV2; DNA: TGTGCCAGCAGGGCCGACAGGGCCGCTAACTATGGCTACACCTTC; CDR3: CASRADRAANYGYTF
D: .; J: TRBJ1-5; V: TRBV2; DNA: TGTGCCAGCAGTCGGGATCAGCCCCAGCATTTT; CDR3: CASSRDQPQHF
D: TRBD1; J: TRBJ2-7; V: TRBV5-1; DNA: TGCGCCAGCTCAGCCACAGGGGTCCGGGGCGAGCAGTACTTC; CDR3: CASSATGVRGEQYF
D: .; J: TRBJ1-3; V: TRBV6-6; DNA: TGTGCCAGCAGTCCCTCGGCGGGGGAGACTGGAAACACCATATATTTT; CDR3: CASSPSAGETGNTIYF
D: TRBD2; J: TRBJ2-1; V: TRBV11-2; DNA: TGTGCCAGCAGCTTTGGCGGGAGGGCTTACAATGAGCAGTTCTTC; CDR3: CASSFGGRAYNEQFF
D: .; J: TRBJ2-1; V: TRBV10-1; DNA: TGCGCCAGTAGCAACGGAGTGTACAATGAGCAGTTCTTC; CDR3: CASSNGVYNEQFF
D: .; J: TRBJ2-5; V: TRBV5-1; DNA: TGCGCCAGCAGCTTGGACATTTCAGAGACCCAGTACTTC; CDR3: CASSLDISETQYF
D: .; J: TRBJ1-5; V: TRBV29-1; DNA: TGCAGCGTTTCCCAGGGCCTGGATCAGCCCCAGCATTTT; CDR3: CSVSQGLDQPQHF
D: TRBD1; J: TRBJ1-1; V: TRBV27; DNA: TGTGCCAGCAGTTTATCGGCAGGGGGCGGCACTGAAGCTTTCTTT; CDR3: CASSLSAGGGTEAFF
D: TRBD2; J: TRBJ2-1; V: TRBV6-5; DNA: TGTGCCAGCAGTGCGGGAGGAGAGCAGTTCTTC; CDR3: CASSAGGEQFF
D: TRBD1; J: TRBJ2-7; V: TRBV29-1; DNA: TGCAGCGTTCGACAGGGGACCTCCTACGAGCAGTACTTC; CDR3: CSVRQGTSYEQYF
D: TRBD1; J: TRBJ2-7; V: TRBV27; DNA: TGTGCCAGCAGTTTGTCCGGGACAGTCCCCTCCTACGAGCAGTACTTC; CDR3: CASSLSGTVPSYEQYF
D: .; J: TRBJ2-3; V: TRBV6-6; DNA: TGTGCCAGCAGTTGGGAGACGGATACGCAGTATTTT; CDR3: CASSWETDTQYF
D: .; J: TRBJ2-3; V: TRBV7-2; DNA: TGTGCCAGCAGCTTAGCCAGGGCAGATACGCAGTATTTT; CDR3: CASSLARADTQYF
D: .; J: TRBJ2-3; V: TRBV18; DNA: TGTGCCAGCTCACCTCTCCCCGGGTATAATTTAGATACGCAGTATTTT; CDR3: CASSPLPGYNLDTQYF
D: .; J: TRBJ2-3; V: TRBV7-2; DNA: TGTGCCAGCAGCTTAGGTGGGAGGAGCGCAGATACGCAGTATTTT; CDR3: CASSLGGRSADTQYF
D: .; J: TRBJ2-3; V: TRBV30; DNA: TGTGCCTGGAGTGTACGGTCCAGGGATGGGAATACGCAGTATTTT; CDR3: CAWSVRSRDGNTQYF
D: TRBD1; J: TRBJ2-5; V: TRBV6-6; DNA: TGTGCCAGCAGGGAACTTGGATGGACAGGACAAGAGACCCAGTACTTC; CDR3: CASRELGWTGQETQYF